This T cell receptor (beta chain) was obtained from a study of blood T cells in healthy people across ages. This clonotype appeared a single time. Alongside a J-beta primer mix, a sample-barcoded 5' primer served in a second PCR lasting about 6 to 12 cycles. TCRdb reprocessed the 5' RACE reads with MiXCR, giving one entry per CDR3 protein. The data show approximately 960,000 distinct CDR3 sequences, about 27% seen once. V lost 4 bases to trimming and J lost 5 bases, with 13 bases between them. CDR3 length: 14 amino acids. The germline V gene has CDR1 SGHKS and CDR2 YYEKEE (reference sequence). These same records also appear under a second study, on T cells of mothers and their children.

The V call is TRBV5-5, the J call TRBJ1-5, with TRBD1 as a possible D gene (5 bases). The sequenced material came from blood. The clonotype comes from a woman in her thirties or forties in good health. The CDR3: CASSRGSFYQPQHF. CDR3 DNA sequence: TGTGCCAGCAGCCGGGGCAGTTTCTATCAGCCCCAGCATTTT.